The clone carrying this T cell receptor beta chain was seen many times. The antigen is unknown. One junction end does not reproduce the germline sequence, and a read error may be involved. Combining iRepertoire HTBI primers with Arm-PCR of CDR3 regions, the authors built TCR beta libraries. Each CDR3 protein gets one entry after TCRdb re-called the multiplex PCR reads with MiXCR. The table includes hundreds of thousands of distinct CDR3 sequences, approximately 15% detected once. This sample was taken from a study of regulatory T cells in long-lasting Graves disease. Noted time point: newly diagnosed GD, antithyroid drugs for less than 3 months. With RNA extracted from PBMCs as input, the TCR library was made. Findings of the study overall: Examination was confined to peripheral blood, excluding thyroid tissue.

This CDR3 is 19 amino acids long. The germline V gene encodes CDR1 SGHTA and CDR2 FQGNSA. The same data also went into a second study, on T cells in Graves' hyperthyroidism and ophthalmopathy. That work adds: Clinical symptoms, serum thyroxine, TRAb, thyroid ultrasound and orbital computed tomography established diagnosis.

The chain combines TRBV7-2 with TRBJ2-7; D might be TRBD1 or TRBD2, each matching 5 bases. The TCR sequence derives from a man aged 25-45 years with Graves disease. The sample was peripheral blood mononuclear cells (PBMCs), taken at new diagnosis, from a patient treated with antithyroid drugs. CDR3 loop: CASSLVTGGGPGPGYERYF. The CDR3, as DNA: TGTGCCAGCAGCTTAGTGACTGGCGGCGGTCCGGGACCGGGCTACGAGCGGTACTTC.